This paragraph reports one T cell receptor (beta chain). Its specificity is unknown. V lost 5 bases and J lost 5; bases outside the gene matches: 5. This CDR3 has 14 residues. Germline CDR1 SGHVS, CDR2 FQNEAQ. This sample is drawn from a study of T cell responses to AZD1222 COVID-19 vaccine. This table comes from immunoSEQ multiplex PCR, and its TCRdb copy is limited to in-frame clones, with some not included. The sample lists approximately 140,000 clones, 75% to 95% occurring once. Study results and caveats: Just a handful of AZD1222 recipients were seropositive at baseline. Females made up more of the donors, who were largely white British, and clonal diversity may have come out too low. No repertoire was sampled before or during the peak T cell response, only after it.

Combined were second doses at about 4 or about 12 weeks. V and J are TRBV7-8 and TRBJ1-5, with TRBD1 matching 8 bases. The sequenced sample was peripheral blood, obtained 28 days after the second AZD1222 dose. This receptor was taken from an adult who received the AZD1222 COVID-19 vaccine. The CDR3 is CASSLRQGYQPQHF. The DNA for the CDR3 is TGTGCCAGCAGCCTCAGACAGGGGTATCAGCCCCAGCATTTT.